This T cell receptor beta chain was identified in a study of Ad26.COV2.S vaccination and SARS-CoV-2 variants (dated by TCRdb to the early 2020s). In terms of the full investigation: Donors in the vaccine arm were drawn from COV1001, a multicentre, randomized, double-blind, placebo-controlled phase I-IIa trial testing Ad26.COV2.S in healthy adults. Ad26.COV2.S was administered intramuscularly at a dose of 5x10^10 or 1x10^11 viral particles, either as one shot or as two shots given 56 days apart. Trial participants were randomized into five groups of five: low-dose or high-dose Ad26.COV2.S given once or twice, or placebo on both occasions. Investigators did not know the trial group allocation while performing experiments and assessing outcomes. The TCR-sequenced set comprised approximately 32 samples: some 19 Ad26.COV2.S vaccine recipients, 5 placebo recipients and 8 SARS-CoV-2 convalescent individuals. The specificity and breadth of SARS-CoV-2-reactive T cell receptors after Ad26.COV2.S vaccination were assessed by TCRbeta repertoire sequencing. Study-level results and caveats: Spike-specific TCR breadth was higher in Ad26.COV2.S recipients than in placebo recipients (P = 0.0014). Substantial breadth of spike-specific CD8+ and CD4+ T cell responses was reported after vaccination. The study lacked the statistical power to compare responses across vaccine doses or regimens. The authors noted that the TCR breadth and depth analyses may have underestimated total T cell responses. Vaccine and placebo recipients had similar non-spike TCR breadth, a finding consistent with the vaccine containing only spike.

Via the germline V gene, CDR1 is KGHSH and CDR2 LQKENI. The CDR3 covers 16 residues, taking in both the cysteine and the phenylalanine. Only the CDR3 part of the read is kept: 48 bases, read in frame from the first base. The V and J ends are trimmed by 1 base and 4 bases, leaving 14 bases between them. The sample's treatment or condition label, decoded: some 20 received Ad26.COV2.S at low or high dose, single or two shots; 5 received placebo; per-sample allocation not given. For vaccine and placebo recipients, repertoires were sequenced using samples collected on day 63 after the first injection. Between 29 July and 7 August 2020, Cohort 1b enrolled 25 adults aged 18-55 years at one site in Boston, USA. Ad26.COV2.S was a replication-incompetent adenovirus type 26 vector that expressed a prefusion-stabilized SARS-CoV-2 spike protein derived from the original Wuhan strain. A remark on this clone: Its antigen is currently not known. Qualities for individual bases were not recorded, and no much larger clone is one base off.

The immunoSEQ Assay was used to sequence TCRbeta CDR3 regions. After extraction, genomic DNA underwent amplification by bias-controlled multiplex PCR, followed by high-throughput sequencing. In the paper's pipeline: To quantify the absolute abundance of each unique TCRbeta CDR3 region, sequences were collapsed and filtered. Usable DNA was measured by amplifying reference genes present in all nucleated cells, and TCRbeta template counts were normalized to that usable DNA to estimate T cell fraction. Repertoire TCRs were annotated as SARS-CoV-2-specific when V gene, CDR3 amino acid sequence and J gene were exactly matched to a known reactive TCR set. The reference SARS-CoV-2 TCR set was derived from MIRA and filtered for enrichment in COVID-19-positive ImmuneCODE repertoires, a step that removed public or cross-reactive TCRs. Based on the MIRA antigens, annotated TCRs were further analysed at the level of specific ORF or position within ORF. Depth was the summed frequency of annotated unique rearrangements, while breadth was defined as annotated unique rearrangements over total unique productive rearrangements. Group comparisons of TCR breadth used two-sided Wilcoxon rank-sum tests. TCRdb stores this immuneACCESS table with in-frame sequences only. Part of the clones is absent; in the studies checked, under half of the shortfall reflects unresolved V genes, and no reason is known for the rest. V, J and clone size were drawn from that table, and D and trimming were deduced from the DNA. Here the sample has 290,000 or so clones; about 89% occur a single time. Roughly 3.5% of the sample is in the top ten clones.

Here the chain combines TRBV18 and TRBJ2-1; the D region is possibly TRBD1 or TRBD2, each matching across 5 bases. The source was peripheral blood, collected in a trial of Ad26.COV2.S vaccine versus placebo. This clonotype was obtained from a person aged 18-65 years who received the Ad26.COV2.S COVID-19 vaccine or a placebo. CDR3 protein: CASSPQGDRVYNEQFF. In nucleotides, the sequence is TGTGCCAGCTCACCACAAGGGGACCGCGTATACAATGAGCAGTTCTTC.